Listed below are T cell receptor beta chains from one sample, sequenced in a study of OX40 agonist ivuxolimab in advanced cancers. Only in-frame clones appear in the TCRdb table, and some are missing; sequencing was by immunoSEQ multiplex PCR. The sample records 90,000 or so clones, 90% to 95% being singletons. Material: CD4+ or CD8+ T cells sorted from blood, obtained in a trial of the OX40 agonist ivuxolimab. These receptors originate from an adult with an advanced solid tumor such as melanoma, head and neck, liver or kidney cancer. Both conserved end residues are part of each CDR3. The D gene is left open where the match is weak. For some rows the clone size is stated as once, few or many, or as a class when expanded; others skip it.

abundance	d_gene	j_gene	v_gene	CDR3nt	CDR3aa
-	-	TRBJ1-2	TRBV5-1	TGCGCCAGCAGCTGGCGGGAGGGGTATGGCTACACCTTC	CASSWREGYGYTF
-	-	TRBJ2-5	TRBV5-4	TGTGCCAGCAGCCGTGGACTCAAAGAGACCCAGTACTTC	CASSRGLKETQYF
-	-	TRBJ1-5	TRBV23-1	TGCGCCAGCAGTCATTCCATACAGGGAGGGAGCAATCAGCCCCAGCATTTT	CASSHSIQGGSNQPQHF
-	TRBD2	TRBJ2-7	TRBV11-3	TGTGCCAGCAGCTTACTAGCGGGAGCCTACGAGCAGTACTTC	CASSLLAGAYEQYF
-	TRBD2	TRBJ2-1	TRBV28	TGTGCCAGCAGTTCCCCCGGGACTAGCAATGAGCAGTTCTTC	CASSSPGTSNEQFF
-	-	TRBJ2-3	TRBV18	TGTGCCAGCTCAGCCCAGGGGAGTTTCACAGATACGCAGTATTTT	CASSAQGSFTDTQYF
-	-	TRBJ2-3	TRBV30	TGTGCCTGGAGTACTTCAGATACGCAGTATTTT	CAWSTSDTQYF
few	TRBD2	TRBJ2-3	TRBV11-3	TGTGCCAGCAGCTTAGGCGGACTAGCTTCTGATACGCAGTATTTT	CASSLGGLASDTQYF
-	-	TRBJ2-1	TRBV7-9	TGTGCCAGCCAGGAGGGGGCGAACAATGAGCAGTTCTTC	CASQEGANNEQFF
-	-	TRBJ1-2	TRBV7-2	TGTGCCAGCAGCGCACCTTCGGATATTAGCTACACCTTC	CASSAPSDISYTF
-	TRBD2	TRBJ2-7	TRBV10-3	TGTGCCATCAGCAAGGGACTAGCGGCCCTCTCCTACGAGCAGTACTTC	CAISKGLAALSYEQYF
-	-	TRBJ2-5	TRBV5-4	TGTGCCAGCAGCCAGGCCGGCCGCGGGCGAGAGACCCAGTACTTC	CASSQAGRGRETQYF
-	-	TRBJ1-2	TRBV5-1	TGCGCCAGCAGCTTGCAGCCGGGACAAAGCTATGGCTACACCTTC	CASSLQPGQSYGYTF
-	TRBD1	TRBJ2-1	TRBV5-1	TGCGCCAGCAGTTCCGCGGACAGGGGGCCAAATGAGCAGTTCTTC	CASSSADRGPNEQFF
-	-	TRBJ2-5	TRBV18	TGTGCCAGCTCACCACGACCTACGAGCCAAGAGACCCAGTACTTC	CASSPRPTSQETQYF
-	TRBD1	TRBJ2-7	TRBV5-1	TGCGCCAGCAGCTGGACGCCGGGACAGGGTCGCGACGAGCAGTACTTC	CASSWTPGQGRDEQYF
-	TRBD1	TRBJ2-7	TRBV5-1	TGCGCCAGCAGCTCGACAGGGTTCGAGCAGTACTTC	CASSSTGFEQYF
-	-	TRBJ1-2	TRBV5-8	TGTGCCAGCAGCCCGCGGGACCGATCCCCTTATGGCTACACCTTC	CASSPRDRSPYGYTF
-	-	TRBJ2-3	TRBV6-1	TGTGCCAGCAGTGACCGAAGCGGGGATACGCAGTATTTT	CASSDRSGDTQYF
-	-	TRBJ1-5	TRBV7-9	TGTGCCAGCAGCTTAGGGTGGGGTTATCAGCCCCAGCATTTT	CASSLGWGYQPQHF
-	-	TRBJ1-2	TRBV20-1	TGCAGTTCCGACCTCACTCGGGGCTACACCTTC	CSSDLTRGYTF
-	TRBD1	TRBJ2-6	TRBV27	TGTGCCAGCAGTCTAACCGGGACAGGGCTACTTGTGAGATCTGGGGCCAACGTCCTGACTTTC	CASSLTGTGLLVRSGANVLTF
-	-	TRBJ1-4	TRBV5-1	TGCGCCAGCAGTCTTGCGGGTGCTAATGAAAAACTGTTTTTT	CASSLAGANEKLFF
-	TRBD1	TRBJ2-5	TRBV2	TGTGCCAGCAGTTCGGACAGGGCGGTAAAAGAGACCCAGTACTTC	CASSSDRAVKETQYF
-	-	TRBJ2-5	TRBV5-1	TGCGCCAGCAGCTTGGTGGTCAGTTCTCCCCCCCAAGAGACCCAGTACTTC	CASSLVVSSPPQETQYF
once	TRBD2	TRBJ2-7	TRBV7-6	TGTGCCAGCAGCTCCGGCCCTAGGACTAGCGGGGACGAGCAGTACTTC	CASSSGPRTSGDEQYF
few	TRBD2	TRBJ2-3	TRBV18	TGTGCCAGCTCACCCTGGACTAGCGGGTCTAGCACAGATACGCAGTATTTT	CASSPWTSGSSTDTQYF
-	-	TRBJ2-2	TRBV9	TGTGCCAGCAGCAAGGGACACAACACCGGGGAGCTGTTTTTT	CASSKGHNTGELFF
-	-	TRBJ1-2	TRBV4-3	TGCGCCAGCAGCCAAGCACAGGGTGCGGACTATGGCTACACCTTC	CASSQAQGADYGYTF
-	-	TRBJ2-3	TRBV10-3	TGTGCCATCAGTGATAGGGGAAGAAGCACAGATACGCAGTATTTT	CAISDRGRSTDTQYF
-	-	TRBJ1-4	TRBV10-3	TGTGCCATCAGTGAAACGGGAAATGAAAAACTGTTTTTT	CAISETGNEKLFF
-	-	TRBJ2-1	TRBV7-2	TGTGCCAGCAGCTTAGACAGGGCCTCCTACAATGAGCAGTTCTTC	CASSLDRASYNEQFF
-	-	TRBJ1-1	TRBV7-9	TGTGCCAGCAGCAGTGGACAATTGAACACTGAAGCTTTCTTT	CASSSGQLNTEAFF
-	TRBD1	TRBJ2-1	TRBV6-5	TGTGCCAGTCGGTCGGCAGGGGGAAAAAATGAGCAGTTCTTC	CASRSAGGKNEQFF
-	-	TRBJ2-7	TRBV18	TGTGCCAGCTCACCGCAGGGACTCGAGCAGTACTTC	CASSPQGLEQYF
-	-	TRBJ1-3	TRBV2	TGTGCCAGCAGTGAGGGCGGAACTCTTGGGAACACCATATATTTT	CASSEGGTLGNTIYF
-	-	TRBJ1-3	TRBV7-9	TGTGCCAGCAGCTTATTTGGGAGCTCTGGAAACACCATATATTTT	CASSLFGSSGNTIYF
-	-	TRBJ2-2	TRBV5-5	TGTGCCAGCAGCTTGGTGCTCTTGGCTAGCGCGAACACCGGGGAGCTGTTTTTT	CASSLVLLASANTGELFF
-	TRBD1	TRBJ2-7	TRBV5-1	TGCGCCAGCAGCTTGGGACAGGGAGTTGCCTACGAGCAGTACTTC	CASSLGQGVAYEQYF
-	-	TRBJ2-6	TRBV6-5	TGTGCCAGCAGTTACTTTGGCTCTGGGGCCAACGTCCTGACTTTC	CASSYFGSGANVLTF
-	TRBD2	TRBJ2-3	TRBV5-1	TGCGCCAGCAGCGCCCCGACTAGCGGTAGCACAGATACGCAGTATTTT	CASSAPTSGSTDTQYF
once	-	TRBJ1-2	TRBV25-1	TGTGCCAGCAGTAACAGGGAGAAGGAGAGCTACACCTTC	CASSNREKESYTF
-	TRBD1	TRBJ1-2	TRBV19	TGTGCCAGTAGACATCCGGTGACAGGGGGCTCTAACTATGGCTACACCTTC	CASRHPVTGGSNYGYTF
-	TRBD2	TRBJ2-1	TRBV28	TGTGCCAGCAGTTTGTGGACTAGCGGCAATGAGCAGTTCTTC	CASSLWTSGNEQFF
-	TRBD1	TRBJ2-7	TRBV9	TGTGCCAGCAGCCCTATCGGGGGACAGGGTTTAGAGCAGTACTTC	CASSPIGGQGLEQYF
-	-	TRBJ1-1	TRBV6-5	TGTGCCAGCAGTTACTACAATGCGGGGGACACTGAAGCTTTCTTT	CASSYYNAGDTEAFF
medium-sized	-	TRBJ1-5	TRBV2	TGTGCCAGCAGTGGAAACAATCAGCCCCAGCATTTT	CASSGNNQPQHF
-	TRBD2	TRBJ2-5	TRBV5-1	TGCGCCAGCAGCTTGGGCCGAAGCGGGAGTAGATTTGAGACCCAGTACTTC	CASSLGRSGSRFETQYF
-	-	TRBJ2-2	TRBV7-3	TGTGCCAGCAGCTTAGAGGCAGATCCGAACACCGGGGAGCTGTTTTTT	CASSLEADPNTGELFF
-	-	TRBJ2-7	TRBV2	TGTGCCAGCATCCCGGCGAGGGGATCCTACGAGCAGTACTTC	CASIPARGSYEQYF
once	TRBD1	TRBJ2-1	TRBV30	TGTGCCTGGAGGGGGACAGGGGGCGCGTCCTACAATGAGCAGTTCTTC	CAWRGTGGASYNEQFF
-	TRBD1	TRBJ1-1	TRBV5-1	TGCGCCAGCAGCTTAGGGACAGGGCGGACGAACACTGAAGCTTTCTTT	CASSLGTGRTNTEAFF
-	TRBD1	TRBJ2-1	TRBV11-3	TGTGCCAGCAGCTCAAGGACAGGGGGCTACGGTGAGCAGTTCTTC	CASSSRTGGYGEQFF
-	-	TRBJ2-7	TRBV18	TGTGCCAGCTCAGGTTCCTACGAGCAGTACTTC	CASSGSYEQYF
once	TRBD1	TRBJ2-6	TRBV5-4	TGTGCCAGCAGGACGACAGGGACTGGGGCCAACGTCCTGACTTTC	CASRTTGTGANVLTF
-	-	TRBJ1-1	TRBV6-1	TGTGCCAGCAGTGAAGGCAGGGTGAACACTGAAGCTTTCTTT	CASSEGRVNTEAFF
-	TRBD1	TRBJ1-2	TRBV7-3	TGTGCCAGCAGCTTGGGACAGGGGTTTGGCTACACCTTC	CASSLGQGFGYTF
-	-	TRBJ2-7	TRBV11-1	TGTGCCAGCGCGGACCCAAACCGCGCCGGGCAGTACTTC	CASADPNRAGQYF
-	TRBD2	TRBJ2-1	TRBV30	TGTGCCTGGAGAGCACCCCCTGGACTAGCGGGAGGGCCGGATGAGCAGTTCTTC	CAWRAPPGLAGGPDEQFF